These T cell receptor beta chains were read from a single sample in a study of blood T cell repertoires in COVID-19. Only in-frame clones appear in the TCRdb table, and some are missing; sequencing was by immunoSEQ multiplex PCR. This sample carries about 160,000 clones, about nine tenths of them seen once, and the ten largest clones take roughly 4.5%. The sample was peripheral blood. The receptors were sampled from a woman aged 60-70 years with active or convalescent COVID-19. The conserved cysteine and the conserved F or W are not part of the CDR3 here. D genes are given only for firm matches.

D gene	V gene	J gene	CDR3 protein
TRBD1	TRBV18	TRBJ1-2	ASSPPDRGPYGYT
.	TRBV5-3	TRBJ1-1	ARSLGPGTMNTEAF
TRBD1	TRBV6-4	TRBJ2-7	ASNGTEFDSYEQY
.	TRBV9	TRBJ1-2	ASSVAKDRPLYGYT
.	TRBV9	TRBJ2-1	ASSVDSSSYNEQF
TRBD1	TRBV30	TRBJ1-5	AWSGQGDQPQH
TRBD2	TRBV18	TRBJ2-1	ASSPPGGSANEQF
TRBD1	TRBV2	TRBJ2-3	ASLRDRGTDTQY
TRBD1	TRBV5-1	TRBJ1-6	ASSTTGEGYNSPLH
TRBD2	TRBV9	TRBJ2-3	ASSVAVRELAADTQY
.	TRBV5-1	TRBJ2-2	ASSQDSGRTGELF
.	TRBV27	TRBJ2-7	ASSLVGGAYEQY
.	TRBV3-1/TRBV3-2	TRBJ2-4	ASSQVPGVDIQY
.	TRBV5-5	TRBJ1-3	ASRQGSGNTIY
.	TRBV3-1/TRBV3-2	TRBJ1-3	ASSRGPSGNTIY
TRBD1	TRBV7-9	TRBJ2-4	ASSPRQGLAKNIQY
TRBD1	TRBV2	TRBJ2-4	ASSRQGVKNIQY
TRBD1	TRBV4-1	TRBJ2-4	ASSQDEGTGGAKNIQY
.	TRBV19	TRBJ2-1	ASSTGYNEQF
.	TRBV11-2	TRBJ2-2	ASSFVRTGELF
TRBD2	TRBV9	TRBJ2-1	ASSQQGLAGGPAYNEQF
.	TRBV6-1	TRBJ1-5	ASSDQGPFNQPQH
.	TRBV11-2	TRBJ1-6	ASSFPYSENSPLH
TRBD1	TRBV5-8	TRBJ1-2	ASSLDRGSYT
TRBD1	TRBV3-1/TRBV3-2	TRBJ2-1	ASSQTGFCYNEQF
.	TRBV6-1	TRBJ1-4	AAKPEWTNEKLF
TRBD2	TRBV7-8	TRBJ2-3	ASSLASGGADTQY
TRBD2	TRBV5-1	TRBJ2-7	ASSSGLQPYEQY
.	TRBV15	TRBJ1-2	ATSRGSLLGPDRGYT
.	TRBV20-1	TRBJ1-2	SAPNTGSYT
TRBD1	TRBV6-2/TRBV6-3	TRBJ2-1	ASSHARTGTGRYNEQF
.	TRBV20-1	TRBJ1-2	SARTDGYT
TRBD1	TRBV5-6	TRBJ1-1	ASSSLDRDPEAF
.	TRBV2	TRBJ2-7	ASSVVHYYEQY
.	TRBV5-1	TRBJ2-2	ASSLAIYDTGELF
.	TRBV4-3	TRBJ1-2	ASSRTSWGVDYGYT
.	TRBV2	TRBJ1-1	ASSPNGNTEAF
TRBD2	TRBV4-3	TRBJ2-7	ASSRGLAESYEQY
TRBD1	TRBV10-3	TRBJ1-1	AISNPGGTEAF
TRBD1	TRBV30	TRBJ2-3	AWSVGTADTQY
TRBD1	TRBV2	TRBJ2-2	ASSYGTANTGELF
.	TRBV10-3	TRBJ2-2	AISESGPGPGELF
.	TRBV30	TRBJ2-7	AWKPQEGPGY
.	TRBV7-9	TRBJ1-1	ASSPLLGAGGGEAF
.	TRBV5-1	TRBJ2-7	ASSPRTEIYEQY
.	TRBV4-3	TRBJ1-2	ASSQRVVGVGGYT